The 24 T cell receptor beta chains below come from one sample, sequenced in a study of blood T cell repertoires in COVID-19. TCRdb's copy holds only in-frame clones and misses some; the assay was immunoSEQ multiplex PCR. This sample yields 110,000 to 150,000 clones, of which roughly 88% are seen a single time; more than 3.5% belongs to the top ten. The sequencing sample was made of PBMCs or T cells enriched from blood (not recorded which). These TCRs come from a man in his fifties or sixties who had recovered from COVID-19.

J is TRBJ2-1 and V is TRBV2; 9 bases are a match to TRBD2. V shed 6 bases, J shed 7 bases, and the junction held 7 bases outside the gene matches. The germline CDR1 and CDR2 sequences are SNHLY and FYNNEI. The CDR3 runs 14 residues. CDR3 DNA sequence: TGTGCCAGCAGCATAGCGGGAGCGGGGAATGAGCAGTTCTTC. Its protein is CASSIAGAGNEQFF.

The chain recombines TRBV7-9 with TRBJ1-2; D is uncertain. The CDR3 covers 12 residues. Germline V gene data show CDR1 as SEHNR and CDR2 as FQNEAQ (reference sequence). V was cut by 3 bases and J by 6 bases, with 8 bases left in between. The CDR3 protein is CASSFGGNGYTF. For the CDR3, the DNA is TGTGCCAGCAGCTTCGGAGGGAATGGCTACACCTTC.

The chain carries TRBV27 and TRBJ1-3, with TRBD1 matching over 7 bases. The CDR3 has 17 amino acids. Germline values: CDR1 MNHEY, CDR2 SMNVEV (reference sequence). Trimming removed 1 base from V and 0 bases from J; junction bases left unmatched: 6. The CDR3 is CASSLYSDRSSGNTIYF. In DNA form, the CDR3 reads TGTGCCAGCAGTTTATATTCGGACAGGAGCTCTGGAAACACCATATATTTT.

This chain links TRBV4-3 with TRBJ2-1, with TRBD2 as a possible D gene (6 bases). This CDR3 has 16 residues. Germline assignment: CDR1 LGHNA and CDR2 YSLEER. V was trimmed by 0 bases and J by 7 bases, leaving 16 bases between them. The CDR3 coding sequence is TGCGCCAGCAGCCAAGATGGCGGGGCTATAGGGAATGAGCAGTTCTTC. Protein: CASSQDGGAIGNEQFF.

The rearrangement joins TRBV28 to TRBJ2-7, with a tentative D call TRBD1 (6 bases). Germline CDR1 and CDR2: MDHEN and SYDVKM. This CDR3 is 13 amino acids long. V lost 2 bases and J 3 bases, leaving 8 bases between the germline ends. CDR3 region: CASSLQGFYEQYF. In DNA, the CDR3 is TGTGCCAGCAGTTTACAGGGGTTCTACGAGCAGTACTTC.

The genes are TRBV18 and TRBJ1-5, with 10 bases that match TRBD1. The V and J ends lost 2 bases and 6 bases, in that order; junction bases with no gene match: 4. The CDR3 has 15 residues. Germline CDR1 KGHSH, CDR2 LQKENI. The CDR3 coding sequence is TGTGCCAGCTCACCAGAGACAGGGGGCGTTCAGCCCCAGCATTTT. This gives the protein CASSPETGGVQPQHF.

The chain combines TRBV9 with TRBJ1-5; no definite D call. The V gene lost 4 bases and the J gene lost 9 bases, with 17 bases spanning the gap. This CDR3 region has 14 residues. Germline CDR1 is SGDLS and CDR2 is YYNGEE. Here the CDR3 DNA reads TGTGCCAGCAGCCCCGAACCCCAACGGGGGCCCCAGCATTTT. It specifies CASSPEPQRGPQHF.

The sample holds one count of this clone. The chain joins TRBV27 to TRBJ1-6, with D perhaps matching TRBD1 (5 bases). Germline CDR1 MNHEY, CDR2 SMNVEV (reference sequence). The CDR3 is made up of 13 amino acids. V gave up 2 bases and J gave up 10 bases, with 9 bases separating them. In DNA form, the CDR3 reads TGTGCCAGCAGTTTAGCACAGGTCTCACCCCTCCACTTT. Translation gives CASSLAQVSPLHF.

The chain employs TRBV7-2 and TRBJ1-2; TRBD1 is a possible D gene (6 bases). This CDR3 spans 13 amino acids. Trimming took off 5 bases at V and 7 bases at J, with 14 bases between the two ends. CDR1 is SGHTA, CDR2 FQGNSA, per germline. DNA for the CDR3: TGTGCCAGCAGCCCGATGGGGGCGATTGGCTACACCTTC. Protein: CASSPMGAIGYTF.

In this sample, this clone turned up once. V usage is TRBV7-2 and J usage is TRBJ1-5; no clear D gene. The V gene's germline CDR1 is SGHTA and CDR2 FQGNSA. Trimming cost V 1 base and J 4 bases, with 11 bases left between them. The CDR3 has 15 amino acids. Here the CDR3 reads CASSLGDTPNQPQHF. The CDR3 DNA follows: TGTGCCAGCAGCTTAGGTGACACCCCTAATCAGCCCCAGCATTTT. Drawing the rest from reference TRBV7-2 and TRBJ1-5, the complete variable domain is GAGVSQSPSNKVTEKGKDVELRCDPISGHTALYWYRQSLGQGLEFLIYFQGNSAPDKSGLPSDRFSAERTGGSVSTLTIQRTQQEDSAVYLCASSLGDTPNQPQHFGDGTRLSIL.

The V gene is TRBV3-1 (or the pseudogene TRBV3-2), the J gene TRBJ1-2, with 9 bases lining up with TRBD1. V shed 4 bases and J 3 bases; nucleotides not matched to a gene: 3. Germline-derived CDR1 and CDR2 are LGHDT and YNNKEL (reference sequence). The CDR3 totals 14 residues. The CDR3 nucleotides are TGTGCCAGCAGCCCGACAGGGGGTGACTATGGCTACACCTTC. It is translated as CASSPTGGDYGYTF.

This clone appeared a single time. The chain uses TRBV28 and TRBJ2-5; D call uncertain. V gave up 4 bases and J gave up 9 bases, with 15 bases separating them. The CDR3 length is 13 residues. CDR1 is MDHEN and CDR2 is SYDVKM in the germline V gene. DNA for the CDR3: TGTGCCAGCAGTTCCACCCCAGACTGGGCCCAGTACTTC. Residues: CASSSTPDWAQYF.

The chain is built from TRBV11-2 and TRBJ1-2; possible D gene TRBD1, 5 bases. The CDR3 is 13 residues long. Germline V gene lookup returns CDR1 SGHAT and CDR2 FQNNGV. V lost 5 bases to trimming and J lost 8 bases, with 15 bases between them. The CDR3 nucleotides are TGTGCCAGCAGCGAAGAATTCTGGGGCGGCTACACCTTC. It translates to CASSEEFWGGYTF. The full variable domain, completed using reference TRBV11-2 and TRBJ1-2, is EAGVAQSPRYKIIEKRQSVAFWCNPISGHATLYWYQQILGQGPKLLIQFQNNGVVDDSQLPKDRFSAERLKGVDSTLKIQPAKLEDSAVYLCASSEEFWGGYTFGSGTRLTVV.

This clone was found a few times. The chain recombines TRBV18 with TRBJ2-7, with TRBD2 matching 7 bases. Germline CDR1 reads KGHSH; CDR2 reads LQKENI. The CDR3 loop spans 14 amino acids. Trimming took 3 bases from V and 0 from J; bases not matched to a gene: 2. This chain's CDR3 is CASSPGGNSYEQYF. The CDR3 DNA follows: TGTGCCAGCTCACCCGGGGGGAACTCCTACGAGCAGTACTTC. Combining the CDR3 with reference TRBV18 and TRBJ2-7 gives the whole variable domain NAGVMQNPRHLVRRRGQEARLRCSPMKGHSHVYWYRQLPEEGLKFMVYLQKENIIDESGMPKERFSAEFPKEGPSILRIQQVVRGDSAAYFCASSPGGNSYEQYFGPGTRLTVT.

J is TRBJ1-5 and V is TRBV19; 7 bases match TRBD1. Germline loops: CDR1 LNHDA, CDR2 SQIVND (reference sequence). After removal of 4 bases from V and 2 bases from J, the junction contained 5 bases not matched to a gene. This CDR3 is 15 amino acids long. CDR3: CASSTGTVGNQPQHF. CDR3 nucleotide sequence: TGTGCCAGTAGTACCGGGACAGTCGGCAATCAGCCCCAGCATTTT. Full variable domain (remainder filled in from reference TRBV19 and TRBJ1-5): DGGITQSPKYLFRKEGQNVTLSCEQNLNHDAMYWYRQDPGQGLRLIYYSQIVNDFQKGDIAEGYSVSREKKESFPLTVTSAQKNPTAFYLCASSTGTVGNQPQHFGDGTRLSIL.

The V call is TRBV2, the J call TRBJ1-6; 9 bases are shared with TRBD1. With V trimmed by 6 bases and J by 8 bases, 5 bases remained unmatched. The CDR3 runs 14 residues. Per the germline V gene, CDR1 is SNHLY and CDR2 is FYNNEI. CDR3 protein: CASRWTGADSPLHF. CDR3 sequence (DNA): TGTGCCAGCAGATGGACAGGGGCTGATTCACCCCTCCACTTT.

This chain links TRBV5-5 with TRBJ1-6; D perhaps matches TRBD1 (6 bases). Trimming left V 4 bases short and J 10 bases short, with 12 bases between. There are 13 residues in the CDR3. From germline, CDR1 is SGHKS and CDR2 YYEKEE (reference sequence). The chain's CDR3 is CASSPRQESPLHF. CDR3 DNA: TGTGCCAGCAGCCCGCGACAGGAATCACCCCTCCACTTT.

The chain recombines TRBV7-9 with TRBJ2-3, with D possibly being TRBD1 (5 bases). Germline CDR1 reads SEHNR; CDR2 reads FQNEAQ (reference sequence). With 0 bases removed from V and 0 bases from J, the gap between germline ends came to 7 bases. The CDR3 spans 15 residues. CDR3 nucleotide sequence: TGTGCCAGCAGCTTAGCGGGGCCGAGCACAGATACGCAGTATTTT. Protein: CASSLAGPSTDTQYF.

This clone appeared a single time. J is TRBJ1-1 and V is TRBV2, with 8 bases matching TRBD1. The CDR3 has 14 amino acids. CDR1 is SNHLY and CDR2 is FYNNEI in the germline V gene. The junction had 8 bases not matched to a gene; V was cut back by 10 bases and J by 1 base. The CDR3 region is CAKRQGRKNTEAFF. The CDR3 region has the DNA TGTGCCAAACGACAGGGGCGAAAGAACACTGAAGCTTTCTTT.

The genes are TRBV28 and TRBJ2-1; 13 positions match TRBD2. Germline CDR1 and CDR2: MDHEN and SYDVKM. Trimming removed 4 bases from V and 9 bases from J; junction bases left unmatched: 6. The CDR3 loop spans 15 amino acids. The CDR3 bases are TGTGCCAGCAGTTGGCAGGGACTAGCGGGAATTGAGCAGTTCTTC. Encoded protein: CASSWQGLAGIEQFF.

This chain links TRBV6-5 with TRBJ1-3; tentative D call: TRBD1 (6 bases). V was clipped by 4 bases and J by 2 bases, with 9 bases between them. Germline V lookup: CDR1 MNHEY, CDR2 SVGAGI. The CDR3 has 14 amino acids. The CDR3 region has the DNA TGTGCCAGCAGTTTAGCAGGGGCTGGAAACACCATATATTTT. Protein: CASSLAGAGNTIYF.

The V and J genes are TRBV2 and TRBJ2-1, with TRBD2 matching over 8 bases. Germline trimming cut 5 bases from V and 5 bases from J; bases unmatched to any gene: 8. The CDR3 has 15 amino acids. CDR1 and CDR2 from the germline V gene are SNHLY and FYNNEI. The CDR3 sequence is CASSYSLAANNEQFF. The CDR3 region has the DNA TGTGCCAGCAGTTATTCACTAGCGGCCAACAATGAGCAGTTCTTC.

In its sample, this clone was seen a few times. CDR3 in DNA: TGTGCCAGCAGCTCGGGACAGTTTAATTCACCCCTCCACTTT. This translates into CASSSGQFNSPLHF. This chain connects TRBV13 to TRBJ1-6, with TRBD1 matching 7 bases. The CDR3 has 14 amino acids. The trim removed 4 bases at V and 6 bases at J, leaving 3 bases unmatched. The germline CDR1 and CDR2 sequences are PRHDT and FYEKMQ (reference sequence).

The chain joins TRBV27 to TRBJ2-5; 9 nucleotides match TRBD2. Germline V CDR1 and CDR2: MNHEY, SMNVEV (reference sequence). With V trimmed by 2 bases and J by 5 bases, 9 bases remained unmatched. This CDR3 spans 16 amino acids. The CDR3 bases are TGTGCCAGCAGTTTAAGGGGGACTAGCCTCTGGGAGACCCAGTACTTC. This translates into CASSLRGTSLWETQYF.